Each of the 14 T cell receptor beta chains below was sequenced from the same sample in a study of STAT3 mutations in large granular lymphocyte leukemia. General study points: Every T-cell large granular lymphocyte leukemia patient had at least one immunodominant TCR beta clonotype.

Profiled with immunoSEQ multiplex PCR; TCRdb holds only in-frame clones, not every one. Of around 10,000 clones in the sample, 45% to 65% were seen once. Antigen specificity for these receptors is unknown. Source material: peripheral blood mononuclear cells. These receptors came from a boy under 18 with T-cell large granular lymphocyte leukemia. Some clones in this sample may be carry-over from other donors' samples.

V gene TRBV27 combines with J gene TRBJ2-5, with D possibly being TRBD2 (6 bases). The CDR3 runs 13 residues. Germline V CDR1 and CDR2: MNHEY, SMNVEV (reference sequence). Trimming took off 2 bases at V and 5 bases at J, with 9 bases between the two ends. The CDR3 sequence is CASSLREDETQYF. The CDR3, as DNA: TGTGCCAGCAGTTTAAGGGAGGATGAGACCCAGTACTTC.

In its sample, this clone was seen once. The gene calls are TRBV5-1 and TRBJ1-1; D is possibly TRBD1 (5 bases). Germline CDR1 and CDR2: SGHRS and YFSETQ. The CDR3 is 15 residues long. Trimming removed 0 bases at V and 3 bases at J, with 12 bases between. The DNA of the CDR3 is TGCGCCAGCAGCTTGGGTGGGGGAGGCGACACTGAAGCTTTCTTT. Amino acid sequence: CASSLGGGGDTEAFF.

The chain couples TRBV5-1 to TRBJ2-2; maybe TRBD2 (6 bases). Trimming took off 0 bases at V and 7 bases at J, with 10 bases between the two ends. The germline V gene encodes CDR1 SGHRS and CDR2 YFSETQ. This CDR3 has 14 amino acids. The CDR3 protein is CASSLDREFGELFF. As DNA, the CDR3 is TGCGCCAGCAGCTTGGACCGGGAGTTCGGGGAGCTGTTTTTT. Full variable domain (remainder filled in from reference TRBV5-1 and TRBJ2-2): KAGVTQTPRYLIKTRGQQVTLSCSPISGHRSVSWYQQTPGQGLQFLFEYFSETQRNKGNFPGRFSGRQFSNSRSEMNVSTLELGDSALYLCASSLDREFGELFFGEGSRLTVL.

This clone appeared a few times. The V and J genes are TRBV29-1 and TRBJ2-7; D gene uncertain. Germline V gene sequence: CDR1 SQVTM, CDR2 ANQGSEA. The CDR3 is 11 amino acids. V was cut by 1 base and J by 4 bases, with 5 bases left in between. Here the CDR3 DNA reads TGCAGCGTTGAAGTGGGGTACGAGCAGTACTTC. Its translation: CSVEVGYEQYF.

This sequence joins TRBV29-1 and TRBJ2-3; the match to TRBD2 covers 14 bases. From germline, CDR1 is SQVTM and CDR2 ANQGSEA. The CDR3 loop spans 14 amino acids. The V and J ends lost 6 bases and 4 bases, in that order; junction bases with no gene match: 3. CDR3: CSVRTSGGSDTQYF. In DNA, the CDR3 is TGCAGCGTACGGACTAGCGGGGGGTCAGATACGCAGTATTTT.

The V call is TRBV5-1, the J call TRBJ2-1, with a weak D call TRBD1 (6 bases). V was pared by 2 bases and J by 0 bases, with 12 bases between. The CDR3 covers 16 residues. Germline values: CDR1 SGHRS, CDR2 YFSETQ. This CDR3 reads CASSFRQVYSYNEQFF. The CDR3 region has the DNA TGCGCCAGCAGCTTTCGACAGGTCTACTCCTACAATGAGCAGTTCTTC. Full variable domain (remainder filled in from reference TRBV5-1 and TRBJ2-1): KAGVTQTPRYLIKTRGQQVTLSCSPISGHRSVSWYQQTPGQGLQFLFEYFSETQRNKGNFPGRFSGRQFSNSRSEMNVSTLELGDSALYLCASSFRQVYSYNEQFFGPGTRLTVL.

The rearrangement links TRBV5-1 to TRBJ2-7; D unclear. The V gene lost 0 bases and the J gene lost 3 bases, with 13 bases spanning the gap. CDR1 is SGHRS, CDR2 YFSETQ, per germline. The CDR3 has 15 amino acids. CDR3 region: CASSLGNSAYYEQYF. The CDR3 nucleotides are TGCGCCAGCAGCTTGGGTAACAGCGCTTACTACGAGCAGTACTTC.

This clone was observed a few times. The rearrangement joins TRBV5-8 to TRBJ1-6; no clear D gene. The germline V gene encodes CDR1 SGHTS and CDR2 YDEGEE. The CDR3 runs 16 residues. Trimming pared 4 bases from V and 0 bases from J, leaving 11 bases between. In nucleotides, the CDR3 is TGTGCCAGCAGCGCCATCAGAAACTCCTATAATTCACCCCTCCACTTT. Its protein is CASSAIRNSYNSPLHF.

The V and J genes are TRBV30 and TRBJ2-7; a weak D match, TRBD1 (6 bases). Germline loops: CDR1 GTSNPN, CDR2 SVGIG (reference sequence). The CDR3 has 13 residues. Trimming removed 1 base at V and 0 bases at J, with 7 bases between. The CDR3 DNA reads as TGTGCCTGGAGTGGGGACACCTCCTACGAGCAGTACTTC. Its protein is CAWSGDTSYEQYF.

The chain uses TRBV5-4 and TRBJ2-1; D is uncertain. Looked up from germline, CDR1 is SGHNT and CDR2 is YYREEE (reference sequence). CDR3 length: 13 residues. V was cut by 0 bases and J by 3 bases, with 4 bases left in between. CDR3 amino acids: CASSLGGYNEQFF. Written as DNA, the CDR3 is TGTGCCAGCAGCTTGGGAGGCTACAATGAGCAGTTCTTC. Supplemented by reference TRBV5-4 and TRBJ2-1, the full variable domain reads ETGVTQSPTHLIKTRGQQVTLRCSSQSGHNTVSWYQQALGQGPQFIFQYYREEENGRGNFPPRFSGLQFPNYSSELNVNALELDDSALYLCASSLGGYNEQFFGPGTRLTVL.

The table lists this clone with a few counts. This CDR3 reads CASSFHNQPQHF. The DNA of the CDR3 is TGTGCCAGCAGCTTCCACAATCAGCCCCAGCATTTT. V usage is TRBV7-9 and J usage is TRBJ1-5, with D hard to call. Germline-derived CDR1 and CDR2 are SEHNR and FQNEAQ (reference sequence). The CDR3 is 12 residues long. The germline V and J ends were trimmed by 3 bases and 3 bases, with 3 bases remaining between them.

J is TRBJ1-2 and V is TRBV5-6; D possibly corresponds to TRBD1 (6 bases). The germline V gene has CDR1 SGHDT and CDR2 YYEEEE. The CDR3 is made up of 13 amino acids. The V and J ends lost 7 bases and 1 base respectively, with 11 bases between them. The CDR3 protein is CASLGGSNYGYTF. CDR3 nucleotide sequence: TGTGCCAGCTTGGGGGGCAGTAACTATGGCTACACCTTC. Together with reference TRBV5-6 and TRBJ1-2, the CDR3 gives the full variable domain: DAGVTQSPTHLIKTRGQQVTLRCSPKSGHDTVSWYQQALGQGPQFIFQYYEEEERQRGNFPDRFSGHQFPNYSSELNVNALLLGDSALYLCASLGGSNYGYTFGSGTRLTVV.

J is TRBJ1-4 and V is TRBV5-1; 9 bases map to TRBD1. Germline V gives CDR1 SGHRS, CDR2 YFSETQ. The CDR3 is made up of 14 amino acids. V shed 4 bases, J shed 8 bases, and the junction held 6 bases outside the gene matches. CDR3 region: CASSLQGAGEKLFF. CDR3 nucleotides: TGCGCCAGCAGCCTACAGGGGGCAGGCGAAAAACTGTTTTTT. The full variable domain, in which reference TRBV5-1 and TRBJ1-4 provide the parts outside the CDR3, is KAGVTQTPRYLIKTRGQQVTLSCSPISGHRSVSWYQQTPGQGLQFLFEYFSETQRNKGNFPGRFSGRQFSNSRSEMNVSTLELGDSALYLCASSLQGAGEKLFFGSGTQLSVL.

The chain employs TRBV2 and TRBJ1-5; TRBD1 agrees at 8 bases. CDR1 and CDR2 from the germline V gene are SNHLY and FYNNEI. The ends lost 6 bases at V and 2 bases at J; junction bases unmatched: 9. The CDR3 is 16 amino acids. CDR3 residues: CASREDRAGRNQPQHF. For the CDR3, the DNA is TGTGCCAGCAGAGAGGACAGGGCAGGTCGCAATCAGCCCCAGCATTTT.